One TCR beta chain is described in this entry. This clonotype occurred many times. Its antigen target is currently unknown. No much larger clonotype is one base removed from it; base qualities were not supplied. The TCR beta CDR3 regions were amplified from RNA transcripts. For the first round of RT-PCR on the TCR CDR3, the HTBI primer set was used together with the Qiagen OneStep RT-PCR kit. The libraries were constructed in a second round of multiplex PCR and then size-selected and purified. Libraries were sequenced paired-end with 100 bp reads on an Illumina HiSeq2000. As for how the authors treated the data: SOAPnuke was used to process the raw data, removing reads that contained adapters or uncalled bases, had a mean Phred below 15, or lacked an exact match to the constant primer or identifier. COPE v1.2.5 was used to merge the high-quality paired reads, and each unique nucleotide sequence was defined as a clonotype. MiTCR v1.1 was used to align clonotypes to the IMGT TRBV, TRBD and TRBJ reference segments. The analysis was restricted to V-J combinations with a frequency above 0.0001, which together covered 99% to 99.2% of the repertoires. A TCS score was defined as the ratio between F50 (clonal expansion) and ExV (chaos), using BLOSUM62-based TCRdist between CDR3 peptides within each V-J. Welch's t-statistics and random forest reduced 450 to 600 V-J features to roughly 13, which were used in a naive Bayes classifier (R e1071). The public reads were run again by TCRdb, first through fastp at Q25 and then through MiXCR, and only productive beta chains were kept. Duplicate CDR3 protein sequences are folded into a single record with the most common DNA and genes. None of the V and J calls come from the authors' own analysis; TCRdb made them. The sample table shows 300,000 to 450,000 distinct CDR3 sequences, and around 18% are seen once. 15% to 19% of the sample rests with the top ten.

V is cut back by 0 bases and J by 4 bases, with 7 bases in the junction unmatched. From the cysteine through the phenylalanine, the CDR3 covers 17 amino acids. The entry retains the CDR3 DNA only, 51 bases that are in frame from base 1. CDR1 and CDR2 (MNHEY, SVGAGI) derive from the germline V gene. In the ophthalmopathy patients, disease was moderately to severely active, with a Clinical Activity Score of 3 or more, a NOSPECS grade of 4 or more, and a duration of less than 3 months. The study excluded patients with uncontrolled infections, other autoimmune diseases, pregnancy or lactation. Diagnoses relied on clinical symptoms, serum thyroxine and TRAb, thyroid ultrasound and orbital computed tomography. PBMCs were separated from roughly 9.3 ml of fresh peripheral blood using Ficoll-Paque density gradient centrifugation. Trizol reagent was used to extract total RNA, and RNA quality was then checked on an Agilent 2100 Bioanalyzer.

The sample is drawn from a study of T cells in Graves' hyperthyroidism and ophthalmopathy (dated by TCRdb to between 2017 and 2020). As for the study more broadly: Peripheral blood was sampled at the time of initial diagnosis, prior to any treatment. TCR V-J signatures able to tell the groups apart were searched for in a discovery cohort of 90 to 100 patients, of whom approximately 40 had Graves' ophthalmopathy and around 58 had stable Graves' hyperthyroidism. Prospective prediction of ophthalmopathy was tested in an independent validation cohort consisting of fewer than 20 hyperthyroidism patients and 17 patients who later progressed to ophthalmopathy. The roughly 91 discovery patients were randomly divided into training and test sets at a 7:3 ratio. In addition, the study compared T-cell repertoires in thyroid tissue and in blood from roughly 6 Graves' hyperthyroidism patients. Once sampling was done, hyperthyroidism patients were given methimazole at a starting dose of 30 mg daily, whereas ophthalmopathy patients were given high-dose intravenous methylprednisolone. TCR Vbeta CDR3 sequencing of 120 to 150 peripheral blood samples (43 ophthalmopathy, about 74 hyperthyroidism and about 17 progressor patients) is reported in the paper. What the research found in general, with its limitations: No statistical method was used to fix the sample size in advance, and group allocation was not hidden from the investigators. During validation, the model predicted progression to ophthalmopathy a median of approximately six months ahead of onset, with approximately 70% sensitivity and roughly 75% specificity. Most expanded thyroid clonotypes (frequency above 0.001) were also found in blood, which suggests that blood repertoires may mirror thyroid immune responses. In cross-validation, a model built on a 13 V-J signature told ophthalmopathy apart from stable hyperthyroidism with roughly 87% sensitivity and roughly 81% specificity, and in testing the same model reached 80%/75%.

This clonotype was sampled from a woman between 40 and 50 years old with Graves' ophthalmopathy. The chain joins TRBV6-5 to TRBJ2-1, with 9 junctional bases fitting TRBD2. Specimen: blood. The nucleotide sequence is TGTGCCAGCAGTTACTCGGGGCCTAGCGGGATTTACAATGAGCAGTTCTTC. The encoded protein is CASSYSGPSGIYNEQFF.